What follows is one T cell receptor (beta chain) and its context. Other DNA sequences within the sample encode an identical CDR3. Assay: immunoSEQ multiplex PCR; the TCRdb copy retains only in-frame clones and omits some. The repertoire has about 14,000 clones, approximately 90% of them found once; the top ten carry under 3%. These data are taken from a study of blood T cell repertoires in COVID-19. Overall study: PBMCs, B-cell-depleted T cells, or T cells were the source of the cDNA or gDNA that made up the material.

The CDR3 runs to 15 residues. Deletions cut 0 bases from V and 1 base from J, with 8 bases between. Germline V gene sequence: CDR1 SGHRS, CDR2 YFSETQ. Sequencing was performed on peripheral blood. The clonotype was recovered from a human donor in a cohort sampled during active COVID-19. V gene TRBV5-1 combines with J gene TRBJ1-5, with a weak D call TRBD1 (5 bases). The CDR3: CASSLVGGSNQPQHF. CDR3 DNA sequence: TGCGCCAGCAGCTTGGTGGGGGGGAGCAATCAGCCCCAGCATTTT.